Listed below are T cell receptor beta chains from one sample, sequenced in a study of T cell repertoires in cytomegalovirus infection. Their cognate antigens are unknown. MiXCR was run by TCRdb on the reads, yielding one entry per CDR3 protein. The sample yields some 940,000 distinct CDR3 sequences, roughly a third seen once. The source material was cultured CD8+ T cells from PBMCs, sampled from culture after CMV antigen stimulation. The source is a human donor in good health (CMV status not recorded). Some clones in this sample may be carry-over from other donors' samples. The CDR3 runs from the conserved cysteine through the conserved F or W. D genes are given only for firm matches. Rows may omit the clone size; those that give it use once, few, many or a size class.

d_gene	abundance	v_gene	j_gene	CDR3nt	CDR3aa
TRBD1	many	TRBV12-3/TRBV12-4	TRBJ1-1	TGTGCCAGCAGTTTGGGACAGGGTATGGCTGAAGCTTTCTTT	CASSLGQGMAEAFF
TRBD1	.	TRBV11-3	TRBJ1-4	TGTGCCAGCAGCTTGAGGGGGCGACGACTGTTTTTT	CASSLRGRRLFF
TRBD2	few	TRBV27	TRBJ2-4	TGTGCCAGCAGTGGCGTGGGACTAGCGGGGGGCGCCAAAAACATTCAGTACTTC	CASSGVGLAGGAKNIQYF
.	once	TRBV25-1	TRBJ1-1	TGTGCCAGCCGACCCGGGAGCTTGAACACTGAAGCTTTCTTT	CASRPGSLNTEAFF
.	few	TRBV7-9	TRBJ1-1	TGTGCCAGCAGCTTATCTCCAGGGGCGAAAGCTTTCTTT	CASSLSPGAKAFF
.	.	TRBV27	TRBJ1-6	TGTGCCAGCAGTAAACAGAAGAGCTCCTATAATTCACCCCTCCACTTT	CASSKQKSSYNSPLHF
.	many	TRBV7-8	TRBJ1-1	TGTGCCAGCAGCTTGATCAGGGGCGCAAACACTGAAGCTTTCTTT	CASSLIRGANTEAFF
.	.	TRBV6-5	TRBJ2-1	TGTGCCAGCAGCCGAAGCCCCGACCGCGTGCATGAGCAGTTCTTC	CASSRSPDRVHEQFF
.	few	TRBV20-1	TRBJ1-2	TGCAGTGCTAGAGCGGCACATGACTATGGCTACACCTTC	CSARAAHDYGYTF
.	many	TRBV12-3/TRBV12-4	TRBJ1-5	TGTGCCAGCGCTCAGACAAAGTATAGCAATCAGCCCCAGCATTTT	CASAQTKYSNQPQHF
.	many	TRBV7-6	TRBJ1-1	TGTGCCAGCAGCTTACCCGCAGGTCTGAACACTGAAGCTTTCTTT	CASSLPAGLNTEAFF
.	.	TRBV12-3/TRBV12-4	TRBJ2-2	TGTGCCAGCAGTCCGTTAGTACTAAACACCGGGGAGCTGTTTTTT	CASSPLVLNTGELFF
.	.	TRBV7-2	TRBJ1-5	TGTGCCAGCAGCCCCCAGGACAACTACCCACTATTAGGCAATCAGCCCCAGCATTTT	CASSPQDNYPLLGNQPQHF
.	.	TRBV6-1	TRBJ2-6	TGTGCCAGCAGTGAAAGTAGACGGTCTGGGGCCAACGTCCTGACTTTC	CASSESRRSGANVLTF
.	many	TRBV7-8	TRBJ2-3	TGTGCCAGCAGCTATTTCGGGAGGGGGCGAGAAGATACGCAGTATTTT	CASSYFGRGREDTQYF
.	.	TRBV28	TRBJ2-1	TGTGCCAGCAGTTTCATGGACATAAGACCCTACAATGAGCAGTTCTTC	CASSFMDIRPYNEQFF
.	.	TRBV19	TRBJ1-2	TGTGCCAGTAGCGAAGGACAGTCTGACTATGGCTACACCTTC	CASSEGQSDYGYTF
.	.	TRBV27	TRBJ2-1	TGTGCCAGCAGCGCCGGGACTTCCCCCTACAATGAGCAGTTCTTC	CASSAGTSPYNEQFF
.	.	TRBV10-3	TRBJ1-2	TGTGCCATCAGTGAGTCTAGAGGACACCAGTATGGCTACACCTTC	CAISESRGHQYGYTF
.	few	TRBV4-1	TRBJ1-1	TGCGCCAGCAGCCAAGATCGCTTTCCGGTCTCTTTT	CASSQDRFPVSF
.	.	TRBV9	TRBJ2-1	TGTGCCAGCGGCGTAGGAGGTGGACAGCTCTACAATGAGCAGTTCTTC	CASGVGGGQLYNEQFF
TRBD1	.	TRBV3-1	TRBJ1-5	TGTGCCAGCAGCCAAGGAGTGGGGACAGGGAGACAGCCCCAGCATTTT	CASSQGVGTGRQPQHF
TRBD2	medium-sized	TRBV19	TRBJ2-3	TGTGCCAGTAGTATGAATAGGGCGGGAGAAGAGTATTTT	CASSMNRAGEEYF
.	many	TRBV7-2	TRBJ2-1	TGTGCCAGCGGCCGCGGCGGCTACAATGAGCAGTTCTTC	CASGRGGYNEQFF
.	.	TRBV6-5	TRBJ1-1	TGTGCCAGCAGTACGTTCGGAGGTACTGAAGCTTTCTTT	CASSTFGGTEAFF